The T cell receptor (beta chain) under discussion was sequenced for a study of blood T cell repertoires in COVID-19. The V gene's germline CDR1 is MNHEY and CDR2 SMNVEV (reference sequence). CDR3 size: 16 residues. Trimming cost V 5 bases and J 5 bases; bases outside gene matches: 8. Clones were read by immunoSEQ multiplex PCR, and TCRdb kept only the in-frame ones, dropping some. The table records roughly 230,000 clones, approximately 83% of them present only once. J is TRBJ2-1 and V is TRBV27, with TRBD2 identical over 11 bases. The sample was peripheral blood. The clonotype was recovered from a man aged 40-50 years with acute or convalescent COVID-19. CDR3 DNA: TGTGCCAGCAGTCCGGCCGGGACTAGCGGACACAATGAGCAGTTCTTC. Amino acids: CASSPAGTSGHNEQFF.